These 16 T cell receptor beta chains share one sample of origin, sequenced in a study of regulatory T cells in long-lasting Graves disease. In building TCR beta libraries, iRepertoire HTBI primers were used together with Arm-PCR of CDR3 regions. TCRdb re-analysed the multiplex PCR reads in MiXCR, keeping a single row per CDR3 protein. The sample consists of about 470,000 distinct CDR3 sequences, under 15% of them appearing once. Indicated time point: newly diagnosed GD, antithyroid drugs for less than 3 months. Construction of the TCR library relied on RNA isolated from PBMCs. This same sample was also part of a study on T cells in Graves' hyperthyroidism and ophthalmopathy.

This specimen was peripheral blood mononuclear cells (PBMCs), taken at new diagnosis, from a patient treated with antithyroid drugs. Receptor source: a woman younger than 45 with Graves disease.

This clonotype was seen ten or more times. V and J are TRBV24-1 and TRBJ2-1, with 10 positions matching TRBD2. From germline, CDR1 is KGHDR and CDR2 SFDVKD. This CDR3 has 17 residues. Losses at the gene ends were 5 bases for V and 8 bases for J; bases not matched to a gene: 14. The DNA for the CDR3 is TGTGCCACCAGTGGGTCTAGCGGGAGTATAGTTTCCGATGAGCAGTTCTTC. Protein sequence: CATSGSSGSIVSDEQFF.

There are a few counts of this clonotype. The genes are TRBV7-3 and TRBJ2-7, with TRBD2 matching over 8 bases. The CDR3 is 18 residues long. V shed 1 base and J 4 bases; nucleotides not matched to a gene: 15. Germline V CDR1 and CDR2: SGHTA, FQGTGA. The CDR3 bases are TGTGCCAGCAGCTTAAGTCTTGTTGCGGCGGGAGGACGATACGAGCAGTACTTC. Translating gives CASSLSLVAAGGRYEQYF.

The table lists this clonotype with a few counts. The gene calls are TRBV19 and TRBJ1-1, with D possibly TRBD1 on 6 matching bases. CDR3 length equals 13 residues. Per the germline V gene, CDR1 is LNHDA and CDR2 is SQIVND (reference sequence). Trimming stripped 7 bases from V and 4 bases from J, with 13 bases between. The CDR3 here is CASKQGPGTEAFF. Written as DNA, the CDR3 is TGTGCCAGTAAGCAGGGGCCGGGCACTGAAGCTTTCTTT.

This clonotype came up a few times. The J gene is TRBJ2-7, the V gene TRBV29-1; D might be TRBD1 (5 bases). The CDR3 runs to 16 residues. In germline, CDR1 is SQVTM, CDR2 ANQGSEA. With 1 base removed from V and 2 bases from J, the gap between germline ends came to 18 bases. The CDR3 region is CSVEGGPGKEAYEQYF. DNA for the CDR3: TGCAGCGTTGAAGGCGGCCCAGGGAAGGAAGCCTACGAGCAGTACTTC.

As regards this clonotype: One end of the junction fails to match germline, which may point to a read error. CDR3 nucleotide sequence: TGTGTCAGCAGCCCCCCGGGACTTCCCTGGAAGATACTCGGGACAGATACGCAGTATTTT. Its protein is CVSSPPGLPWKILGTDTQYF. The rearrangement joins TRBV11-2 to TRBJ2-3; D might be TRBD2 (6 bases). Germline V gene lookup returns CDR1 SGHAT and CDR2 FQNNGV. The CDR3 is 20 amino acids.

The V call is TRBV20-1, the J call TRBJ1-5; no reliable D call. The V gene lost 3 bases and the J gene lost 0 bases, with 15 bases spanning the gap. Germline V gives CDR1 DFQATT, CDR2 SNEGSKA (reference sequence). The CDR3 is 16 residues long. The CDR3 nucleotides read TGCAGTGCTAGTTTCCTTGCAACGTATAGCAATCAGCCCCAGCATTTT. This gives the protein CSASFLATYSNQPQHF.

The chain links TRBV7-2 to TRBJ2-3; D perhaps matches TRBD2 (5 bases). This CDR3 comprises 16 residues. The V end was cut by 5 bases, the J end by 0 bases, with 15 bases between. The germline CDR1 and CDR2 sequences are SGHTA and FQGNSA. The CDR3, as DNA: TGTGCCAGCAGCACTCAGAGGGCTTTAAGCACAGATACGCAGTATTTT. This gives the protein CASSTQRALSTDTQYF.

The chain employs TRBV6-1 and TRBJ1-1, with D tentatively TRBD1 (6 bases). This CDR3 has 13 amino acids. Trimming shortened V by 2 bases and J by 11 bases, and 15 bases separated the two germline ends. Germline V gene lookup returns CDR1 MNHNS and CDR2 SASEGT. The CDR3 DNA reads TGTGCCAGCAGTGAAAACCCCACAGGGTTTGCTTTCTTT. Translating gives CASSENPTGFAFF.

This clonotype was seen ten or more times. The V call is TRBV11-2, the J call TRBJ2-1, with no clear D. Germline loops: CDR1 SGHAT, CDR2 FQNNGV. The CDR3 extends over 13 amino acids. Trimming cost V 5 bases and J 4 bases, with 9 bases left between them. The CDR3 sequence is CASSDETYNEQFF. The CDR3 region has the DNA TGTGCCAGCAGCGATGAAACGTACAATGAGCAGTTCTTC.

This clonotype occurred many times. The CDR3 protein is CASSGDRGPRQYF. The CDR3 DNA sequence: TGTGCCAGCAGTGGAGACAGGGGCCCCCGGCAGTACTTC. The chain uses TRBV25-1 and TRBJ2-7; TRBD1 aligns across 8 bases. CDR1 MGHDK and CDR2 SYGVNS come from the germline V gene. V lost 4 bases, J lost 9 bases, and 8 bases stayed unmatched. The CDR3 extends over 13 amino acids.

This clonotype was counted many times. The V gene is TRBV12-3 or TRBV12-4, the J gene TRBJ1-3, with D possibly being TRBD1 (5 bases). The CDR3 has 13 amino acids. V lost 5 bases and J 2 bases, leaving 7 bases between the germline ends. Here the CDR3 reads CASSGGAGNTIYF. CDR3 in DNA: TGTGCCAGCAGTGGGGGTGCTGGAAACACCATATATTTT.

This clonotype was seen many times. The V and J genes are TRBV6-2 or TRBV6-3 and TRBJ1-1, with D possibly matching TRBD1 (5 bases). V lost 0 bases and J lost 8, with 10 bases in between. Germline CDR1 and CDR2: MNHEY and SVGEGT. There are 13 residues in the CDR3. The CDR3 protein is CASSYSPRGEAFF. The CDR3 DNA reads TGTGCCAGCAGTTACTCTCCCCGGGGGGAAGCTTTCTTT.

For this clonotype: Since the CDR3 does not end with the conserved phenylalanine or tryptophan, this likely comes from a read error. The chain uses TRBV13 and TRBJ2-7; D not resolved. Per germline, CDR1 PRHDT and CDR2 FYEKMQ (reference sequence). This CDR3 has 11 amino acids. V gave up 1 base and J gave up 4 bases, with 2 bases separating them. In nucleotides, the CDR3 is TGTGCCAGCAGCTTAGCGTACGAGCAGTACCTC. This codes for CASSLAYEQYL.

The chain employs TRBV13 and TRBJ1-2; D perhaps matches TRBD1 (5 bases). With 0 bases removed from V and 1 base from J, the gap between germline ends came to 12 bases. Per the germline V gene, CDR1 is PRHDT and CDR2 is FYEKMQ (reference sequence). The CDR3 runs to 16 residues. The CDR3 is CASSLGRGNLNYGYTF. The DNA for the CDR3 is TGTGCCAGCAGCTTAGGCCGGGGGAACCTTAACTATGGCTACACCTTC.

The chain carries TRBV19 and TRBJ1-1, with no clear D. Trimming left V 3 bases short and J 7 bases short, with 9 bases between. Germline V gene data show CDR1 as LNHDA and CDR2 as SQIVND (reference sequence). The CDR3 runs to 12 residues. The DNA for the CDR3 is TGTGCCAGTAGTATTGGGTTGGGTGAAGCTTTCTTT. Encoded protein: CASSIGLGEAFF. The whole variable domain, remainder taken from reference TRBV19 and TRBJ1-1, is DGGITQSPKYLFRKEGQNVTLSCEQNLNHDAMYWYRQDPGQGLRLIYYSQIVNDFQKGDIAEGYSVSREKKESFPLTVTSAQKNPTAFYLCASSIGLGEAFFGQGTRLTVV.

This clonotype was counted between two and nine times. The chain joins TRBV20-1 to TRBJ2-2; the match to TRBD2 covers 7 bases. The length of the CDR3 is 15 residues. Germline V gene sequence: CDR1 DFQATT, CDR2 SNEGSKA (reference sequence). Trimming at V came to 0 bases and at J to 3 bases, leaving 4 bases not matched to a gene. CDR3 protein: CSARDGLADTGELFF. The CDR3 DNA sequence: TGCAGTGCTAGAGATGGCCTAGCGGACACCGGGGAGCTGTTTTTT.